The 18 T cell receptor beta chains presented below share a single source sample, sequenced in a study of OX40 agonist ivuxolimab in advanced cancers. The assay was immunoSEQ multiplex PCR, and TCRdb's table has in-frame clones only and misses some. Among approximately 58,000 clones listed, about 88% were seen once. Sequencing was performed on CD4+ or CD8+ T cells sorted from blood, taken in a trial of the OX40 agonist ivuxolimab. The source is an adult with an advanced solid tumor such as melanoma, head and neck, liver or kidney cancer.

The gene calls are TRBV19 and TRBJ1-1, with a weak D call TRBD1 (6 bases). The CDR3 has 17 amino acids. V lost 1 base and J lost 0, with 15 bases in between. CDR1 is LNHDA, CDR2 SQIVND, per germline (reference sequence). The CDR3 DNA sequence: TGTGCCAGTAGTATAGGGGAAGGGGGGGCGATGAACACTGAAGCTTTCTTT. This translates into CASSIGEGGAMNTEAFF.

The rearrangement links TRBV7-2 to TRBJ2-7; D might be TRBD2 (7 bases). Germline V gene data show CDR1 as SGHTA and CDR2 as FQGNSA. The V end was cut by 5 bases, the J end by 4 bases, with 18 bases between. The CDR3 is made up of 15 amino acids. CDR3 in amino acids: CASSPRSRGAYEQYF. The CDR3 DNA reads TGTGCCAGCAGCCCTCGAAGTCGGGGGGCTTACGAGCAGTACTTC.

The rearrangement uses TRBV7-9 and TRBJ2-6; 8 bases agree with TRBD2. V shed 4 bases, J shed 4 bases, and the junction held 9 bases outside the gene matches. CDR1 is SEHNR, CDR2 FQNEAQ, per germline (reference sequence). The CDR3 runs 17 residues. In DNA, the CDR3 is TGTGCCAGCAGCTCCCTGCGGGAGGAGTCGGGGGCCAACGTCCTGACTTTC. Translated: CASSSLREESGANVLTF.

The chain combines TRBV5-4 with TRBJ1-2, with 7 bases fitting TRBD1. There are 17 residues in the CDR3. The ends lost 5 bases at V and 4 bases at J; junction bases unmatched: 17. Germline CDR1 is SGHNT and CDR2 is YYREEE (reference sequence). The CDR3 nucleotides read TGTGCCAGCAGACAATCTACCGGGACAGTGATGGCCTATGGCTACACCTTC. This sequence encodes CASRQSTGTVMAYGYTF.

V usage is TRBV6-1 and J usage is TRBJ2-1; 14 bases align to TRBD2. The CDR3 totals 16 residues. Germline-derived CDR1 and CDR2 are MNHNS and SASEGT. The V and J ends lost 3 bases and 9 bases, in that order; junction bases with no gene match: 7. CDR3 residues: CASSDKGLAGVGEQFF. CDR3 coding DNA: TGTGCCAGCAGTGATAAGGGACTAGCGGGAGTCGGTGAGCAGTTCTTC.

CDR3 loop: CASSWGRGNEQFF. The CDR3 DNA reads as TGTGCCAGCAGTTGGGGCAGGGGCAATGAGCAGTTCTTC. V usage is TRBV6-5 and J usage is TRBJ2-1; D possibly corresponds to TRBD1 (6 bases). The CDR3 loop spans 13 amino acids. Germline V gives CDR1 MNHEY, CDR2 SVGAGI. V was trimmed by 4 bases and J by 6 bases, leaving 10 bases between them.

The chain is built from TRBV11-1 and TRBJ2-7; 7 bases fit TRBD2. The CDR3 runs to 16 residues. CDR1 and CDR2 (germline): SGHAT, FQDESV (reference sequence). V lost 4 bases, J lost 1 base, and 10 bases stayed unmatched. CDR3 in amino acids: CASSSRPRGSSYEQYF. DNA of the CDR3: TGTGCCAGCAGCTCCCGGCCCCGCGGGAGTTCCTACGAGCAGTACTTC.

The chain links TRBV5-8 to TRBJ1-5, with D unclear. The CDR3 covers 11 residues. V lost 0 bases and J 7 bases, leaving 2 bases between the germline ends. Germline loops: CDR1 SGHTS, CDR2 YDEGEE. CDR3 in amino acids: CASSLGQPQHF. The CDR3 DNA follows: TGTGCCAGCAGCTTGGGGCAGCCCCAGCATTTT.

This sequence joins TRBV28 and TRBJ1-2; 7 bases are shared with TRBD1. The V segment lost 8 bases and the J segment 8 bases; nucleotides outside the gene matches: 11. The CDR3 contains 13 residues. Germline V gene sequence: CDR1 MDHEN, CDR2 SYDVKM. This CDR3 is CASAPTGLMGYTF. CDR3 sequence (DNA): TGTGCCAGCGCACCGACAGGGCTGATGGGCTACACCTTC.

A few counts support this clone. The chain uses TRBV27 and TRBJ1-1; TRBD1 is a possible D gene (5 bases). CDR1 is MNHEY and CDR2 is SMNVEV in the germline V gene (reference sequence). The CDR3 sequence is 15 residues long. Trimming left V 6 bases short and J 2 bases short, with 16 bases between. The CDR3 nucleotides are TGTGCCAGCAGCCCCGGGGGTATAAGAAACACTGAAGCTTTCTTT. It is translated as CASSPGGIRNTEAFF.

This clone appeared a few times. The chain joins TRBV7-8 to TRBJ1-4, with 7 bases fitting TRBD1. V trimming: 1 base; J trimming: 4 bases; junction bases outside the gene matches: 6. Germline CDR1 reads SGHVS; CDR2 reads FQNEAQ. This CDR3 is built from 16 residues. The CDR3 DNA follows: TGTGCCAGCAGCTTAGGGTGGGGACAGATTAATGAAAAACTGTTTTTT. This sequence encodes CASSLGWGQINEKLFF.

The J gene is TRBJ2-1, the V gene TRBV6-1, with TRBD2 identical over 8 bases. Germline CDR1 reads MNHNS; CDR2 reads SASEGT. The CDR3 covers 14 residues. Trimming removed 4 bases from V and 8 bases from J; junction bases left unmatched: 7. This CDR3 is CASSGRLASDEQFF. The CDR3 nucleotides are TGTGCCAGCAGTGGTCGACTAGCGTCTGATGAGCAGTTCTTC.

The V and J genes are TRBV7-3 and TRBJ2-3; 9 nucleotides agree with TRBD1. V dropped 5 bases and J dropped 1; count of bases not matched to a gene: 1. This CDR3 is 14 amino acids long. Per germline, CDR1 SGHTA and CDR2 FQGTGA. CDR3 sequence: CASSRTGGTDTQYF. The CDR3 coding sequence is TGTGCCAGCAGCCGGACAGGGGGCACAGATACGCAGTATTTT.

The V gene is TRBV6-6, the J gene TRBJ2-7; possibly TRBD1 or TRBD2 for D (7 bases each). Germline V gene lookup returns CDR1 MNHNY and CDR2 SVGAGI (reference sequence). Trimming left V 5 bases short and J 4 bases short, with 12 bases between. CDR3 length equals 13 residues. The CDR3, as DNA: TGTGCCAGCAGTACCCAGGGGGGGTACGAGCAGTACTTC. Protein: CASSTQGGYEQYF.

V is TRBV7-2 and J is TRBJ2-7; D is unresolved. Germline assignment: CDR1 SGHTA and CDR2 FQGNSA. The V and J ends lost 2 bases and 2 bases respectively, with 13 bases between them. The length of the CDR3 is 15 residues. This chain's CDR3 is CASSLKPGATYEQYF. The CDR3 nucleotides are TGTGCCAGCAGCTTAAAACCCGGAGCGACCTACGAGCAGTACTTC.

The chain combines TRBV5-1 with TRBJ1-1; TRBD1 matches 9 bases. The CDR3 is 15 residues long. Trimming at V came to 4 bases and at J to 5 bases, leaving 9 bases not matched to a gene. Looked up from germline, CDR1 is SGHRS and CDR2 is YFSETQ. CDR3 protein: CASSVGQGGRTEAFF. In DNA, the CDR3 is TGCGCCAGCAGCGTGGGACAGGGTGGGAGGACTGAAGCTTTCTTT.

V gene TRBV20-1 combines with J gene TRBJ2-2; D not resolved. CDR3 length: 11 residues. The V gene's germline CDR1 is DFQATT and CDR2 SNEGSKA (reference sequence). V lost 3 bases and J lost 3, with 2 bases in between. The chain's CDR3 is CSARDTGELFF. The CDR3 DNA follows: TGCAGTGCTAGGGACACCGGGGAGCTGTTTTTT.

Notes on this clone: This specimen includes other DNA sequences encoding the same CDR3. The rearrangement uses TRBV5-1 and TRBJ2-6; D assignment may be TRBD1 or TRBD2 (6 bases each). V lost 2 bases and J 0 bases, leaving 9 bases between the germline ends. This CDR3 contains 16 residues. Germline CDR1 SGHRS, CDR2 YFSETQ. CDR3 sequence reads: CASSLGGSSGANVLTF. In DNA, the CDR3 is TGCGCCAGCAGCTTAGGGGGGAGCTCTGGGGCCAACGTCCTGACTTTC.